Each of the 3 T cell receptor beta chains below was sequenced from the same sample in a study of beta chain features in type 1 diabetes. Reverse transcription of all isolated RNA meant that expressed TCRB transcripts were sequenced. Assay: immunoSEQ multiplex PCR; the TCRdb copy retains only in-frame clones and omits some. The profile shows 300,000 to 400,000 clones, about 11% of them singletons. Sequencing was carried out using naive CD4+ T cells from blood. These receptors were taken from a woman in her 30s in good health.

The CDR3 reads CASSESAGGRNQPQHF. The CDR3 nucleotides read TGTGCCAGCAGTGAATCGGCAGGGGGACGCAATCAGCCCCAGCATTTT. The chain employs TRBV25-1 and TRBJ1-5, with 7 bases fitting TRBD1. The V gene's germline CDR1 is MGHDK and CDR2 SYGVNS. The V gene end was trimmed by 1 base and the J gene end by 2 bases; junction bases not matched to a gene: 5. There are 16 residues in the CDR3.

This clone has just a few counts. The CDR3 DNA sequence: TGCGCCAGCAGCGGACTAGCGGGAGTCGTCAATGAGCAGTTCTTC. Amino acids: CASSGLAGVVNEQFF. This chain uses TRBV5-1 with TRBJ2-1; 13 nucleotides line up with TRBD2. V dropped 4 bases and J dropped 6; count of bases not matched to a gene: 4. The CDR3 contains 15 residues. Per the germline V gene, CDR1 is SGHRS and CDR2 is YFSETQ.

This clone was counted between two and nine times. The gene calls are TRBV5-8 and TRBJ2-2; a weak D match, TRBD2 (5 bases). The V gene lost 0 bases and the J gene lost 5 bases, with 14 bases spanning the gap. From germline, CDR1 is SGHTS and CDR2 YDEGEE. The CDR3 is made up of 16 amino acids. Here the CDR3 DNA reads TGTGCCAGCAGCTTGGGAGTACTAGGTCGGACCGGGGAGCTGTTTTTT. It translates to CASSLGVLGRTGELFF.